This TCR beta chain was sequenced during a study of technical replicates of blood from several donors. From germline, CDR1 is MNHEY and CDR2 SVGAGI. J lost 8 bases, V lost 2 bases, and 11 bases had no gene match. The CDR3 runs to 15 residues. Some clones are missing from TCRdb's copy, which holds only in-frame ones; the method was immunoSEQ multiplex PCR. The sample lists about 74,000 clones, more than 85% occurring once. Sequenced input: T cells isolated from PBMCs. This TCR came from a human donor in good health. This chain uses TRBV6-5 with TRBJ1-2; 7 positions agree with TRBD1. In nucleotides, the CDR3 is TGTGCCAGCAGTTACCCCGGAGGGGGCGCTCGAGGCTACACCTTC. Protein: CASSYPGGGARGYTF.